What follows are 2 T cell receptor beta chains derived from one specimen sequenced in a study of blood T cell repertoires in COVID-19. Using immunoSEQ multiplex PCR, the repertoire was profiled, and TCRdb retains in-frame clones only, with some absent. Among 410,000 or so clones listed, 86% were seen once. The sequenced sample was peripheral blood. These receptors were obtained from a woman in her 30s with active or convalescent COVID-19.

The J gene is TRBJ1-5, the V gene TRBV7-8; 9 bases agree with TRBD1. Germline V lookup: CDR1 SGHVS, CDR2 FQNEAQ. Unmatched junction bases numbered 4, after V lost 1 base and J lost 6 bases. The CDR3 is 15 residues long. The CDR3 DNA follows: TGTGCCAGCAGCTTAGACAGGGGGCCAAGTCAGCCCCAGCATTTT. It codes for CASSLDRGPSQPQHF.

The J gene is TRBJ1-2, the V gene TRBV12-5, with D uncertain. The germline V gene encodes CDR1 LGHNT and CDR2 FRNRAP. This CDR3 is built from 14 residues. V was cut by 3 bases and J by 4 bases, with 12 bases left in between. In DNA form, the CDR3 reads TGTGCTAGTGGTTTAGGGTTGGGAGGCTATGGCTACACCTTC. It codes for CASGLGLGGYGYTF.